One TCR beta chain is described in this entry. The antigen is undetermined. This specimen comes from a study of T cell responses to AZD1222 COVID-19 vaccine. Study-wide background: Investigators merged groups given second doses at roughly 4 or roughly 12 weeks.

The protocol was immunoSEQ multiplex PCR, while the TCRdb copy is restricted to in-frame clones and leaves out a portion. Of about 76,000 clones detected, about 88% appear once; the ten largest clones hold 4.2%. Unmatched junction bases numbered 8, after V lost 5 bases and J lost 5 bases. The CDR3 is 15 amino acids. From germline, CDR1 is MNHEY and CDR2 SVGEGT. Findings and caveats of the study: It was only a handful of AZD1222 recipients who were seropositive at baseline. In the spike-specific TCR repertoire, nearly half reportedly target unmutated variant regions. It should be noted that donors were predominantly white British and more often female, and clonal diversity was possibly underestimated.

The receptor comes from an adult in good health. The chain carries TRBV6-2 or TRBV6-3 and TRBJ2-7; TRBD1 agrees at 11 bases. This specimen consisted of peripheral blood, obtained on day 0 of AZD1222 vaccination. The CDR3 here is CASSRDRGAQDEQYF. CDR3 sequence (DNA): TGTGCCAGCAGTCGGGACAGGGGGGCACAGGACGAGCAGTACTTC.